These 4 T cell receptor beta chains were sequenced from one sample in a study of T-cell reconstitution after alpha-beta-depleted transplantation in children. As it was prepared, the TCRbeta library received unique molecular identifiers. Each CDR3 protein is one row after TCRdb ran MiXCR on the PCR reads. The sample shows about 610,000 distinct CDR3 sequences, roughly a tenth of them seen only once. The sample in question was PBMCs from the stem cell graft donor, obtained from the stem cell graft. The receptors come from a human donor who donated a stem cell graft to a child with acute myeloid leukemia.

The rearrangement links TRBV11-2 to TRBJ1-4; D is unresolved. In germline, CDR1 is SGHAT, CDR2 FQNNGV. The germline V and J ends were trimmed by 3 bases and 4 bases, with 9 bases remaining between them. The CDR3 covers 14 residues. CDR3 in amino acids: CASSFQRLNEKLFF. The CDR3 coding sequence is TGTGCCAGCAGCTTTCAACGCCTTAATGAAAAACTGTTTTTT.

This clonotype appeared a few times. The gene calls are TRBV29-1 and TRBJ2-7; D is ambiguous. V dropped 3 bases and J dropped 0 bases, with 12 bases sitting between them. The CDR3 is 14 amino acids. Germline CDR1 and CDR2: SQVTM and ANQGSEA. This CDR3 is CSVEKWDSSYEQYF. DNA of the CDR3: TGCAGCGTTGAGAAGTGGGATAGCTCCTACGAGCAGTACTTC.

The V gene is TRBV24-1, the J gene TRBJ2-2, with unresolved D. CDR1 is KGHDR and CDR2 is SFDVKD in the germline V gene. Trimming removed 5 bases at V and 3 bases at J, with 6 bases between. The CDR3 has 13 residues. CDR3 coding DNA: TGTGCCACCAGTGTCGCAGACACCGGGGAGCTGTTTTTT. Its translation is CATSVADTGELFF.

This clonotype appeared a few times. The rearrangement joins TRBV29-1 to TRBJ2-1; D possibly corresponds to TRBD1 (6 bases). Per germline, CDR1 SQVTM and CDR2 ANQGSEA. This CDR3 region has 16 residues. The V end lost 6 bases, the J end lost 0 bases, and 18 bases lay between the germline ends. The CDR3 here is CSVTGWGNHSYNEQFF. The CDR3 DNA reads as TGCAGCGTCACAGGGTGGGGGAATCACTCCTACAATGAGCAGTTCTTC.